This T cell receptor (beta chain) was obtained from a study of identical twins. TCRdb redid the calling of the 5' RACE reads with MiXCR, one entry per CDR3 protein. The data contain about 790,000 distinct CDR3 sequences, roughly 18% of them singletons. Looked up from germline, CDR1 is SEHNR and CDR2 is FQNEAQ (reference sequence). V lost 1 base to trimming and J lost 8 bases, with 16 bases between them. The CDR3 runs to 15 residues. This clonotype was counted between two and nine times. These data also featured in a second study, about T cells expressing NK-cell markers.

This chain uses TRBV7-9 with TRBJ2-3; D might be TRBD2 (7 bases). This TCR came from a woman aged 18 to 35 in good health. Input material: PBMCs. CDR3 coding DNA: TGTGCCAGCAGCTTAGAGGCGGGGGCCTCGGGTACGCAGTATTTT. This translates into CASSLEAGASGTQYF.